This T cell receptor beta chain derives from a study of CD8 T cells in Susac syndrome. V was trimmed by 5 bases and J by 0 bases, leaving 14 bases between them. Germline assignment: CDR1 MDHEN and CDR2 SYDVKM. This CDR3 is built from 16 residues. Random-hexamer reverse transcription was applied to about 0.5 to 1 ug RNA. TCRdb re-analysed the immunoSEQ multiplex PCR reads in MiXCR, keeping a single row per CDR3 protein. Of approximately 160,000 distinct CDR3 sequences listed, about 96% are singletons. The sequence derives from a human donor with Susac syndrome. J is TRBJ2-1 and V is TRBV28; D is possibly TRBD1 (5 bases). Sequencing was performed on CD4+ T cells from PBMCs. CDR3 loop: CASSLLSGYSYNEQFF. CDR3 sequence (DNA): TGTGCCAGCAGTCTACTCTCAGGGTACTCCTACAATGAGCAGTTCTTC.